This T cell receptor (beta chain) was retrieved from a study of T cells in Graves' hyperthyroidism and ophthalmopathy. Study details: Any treatment followed the collection of peripheral blood at initial diagnosis.

RNA transcripts provided the source from which TCR beta CDR3 regions were amplified. TCR CDR3 underwent first-round RT-PCR with the HTBI primer set. In TCRdb, the multiplex PCR reads were re-called with MiXCR into one record per CDR3 protein. Among some 620,000 distinct CDR3 sequences, 15% to 20% were seen once, and the ten largest hold approximately 3.8%. Patients were excluded because of uncontrolled infection, other autoimmune disease, pregnancy or lactation. This CDR3 comprises 15 residues. Germline-derived CDR1 and CDR2 are MDHEN and SYDVKM. Study outcomes and limitations: In simple terms, a model built on 13 V-J features told ophthalmopathy apart from stable hyperthyroidism.

Only a few counts were recorded for this clonotype. The target antigen is unknown. This may be a read error, as it is one base from a much larger clone. The sequence came from a woman aged 25 to 39 with Graves' hyperthyroidism. The sample comprised blood. The rearrangement links TRBV28 to TRBJ2-1; 9 nucleotides agree with TRBD2. The CDR3 here is CANSPSGVPYNEQFF. In nucleotides, the CDR3 is TGTGCCAACAGTCCTAGCGGGGTCCCCTACAATGAGCAGTTCTTC.